This T cell receptor (beta chain) came from a study of blood T cell repertoires in COVID-19. Overall study: The analysed material was cDNA or gDNA that came from T cells, B-cell-depleted T cells, or PBMCs.

Germline V gene sequence: CDR1 LNHNV, CDR2 YYDKDF (reference sequence). The CDR3 contains 18 residues. V shed 3 bases and J shed 3 bases, with 20 bases lying between them. Authors' analysis steps: For nucleated cells, counts were estimated from reference gene primer amplification. Assay: immunoSEQ multiplex PCR; the TCRdb copy retains only in-frame clones and omits some. V and J calls and clone size are as listed in that table; D and trimming were resolved from the DNA. The data show 35,000 to 40,000 clones, around 85% seen once. This receptor was obtained from a man older than 75 with active or convalescent COVID-19. The rearrangement links TRBV15 to TRBJ2-2; D gene ambiguous. Sequencing was performed on peripheral blood. CDR3 amino acids: CATSRKTLGLRDTGELFF. The CDR3 DNA reads TGTGCCACCAGCAGGAAAACTCTAGGTCTCCGAGACACCGGGGAGCTGTTTTTT.